This T cell receptor beta chain was sequenced for a study of blood T cells in healthy people across ages. For the study at large: Per two T cells, template switching captured roughly one barcoded beta molecule.

With a J-beta primer mix and a sample-barcoded 5' primer, a second PCR ran about 6 to 11 cycles. With 12 random nucleotides, a template-switch adaptor tagged each individual cDNA molecule. Every sample produced at least 2.5 million CDR3-containing paired-end reads. TCRdb re-derived calls from the 5' RACE reads in MiXCR, one entry per CDR3 protein. Altogether about 1,800,000 distinct CDR3 sequences are present, roughly 27% being singletons, with the ten largest covering about 8%. General study points: Diversity estimates from one million T cells were considered underestimates.

This clonotype came up a few times. What it recognizes is unknown. The TCR comes from a woman between 25 and 40 years old in good health. Material for sequencing was blood.

DNA for the CDR3: TGCAGTGCTCGTACGGCGGGAGGGCAGAATGAGCAGTTCTTC. As protein: CSARTAGGQNEQFF. This chain links TRBV20-1 with TRBJ2-1, with 9 bases identical to TRBD2. CDR3 size: 14 residues. Unmatched junction bases numbered 9, after V lost 5 bases and J lost 7 bases. Germline assignment: CDR1 DFQATT and CDR2 SNEGSKA (reference sequence).